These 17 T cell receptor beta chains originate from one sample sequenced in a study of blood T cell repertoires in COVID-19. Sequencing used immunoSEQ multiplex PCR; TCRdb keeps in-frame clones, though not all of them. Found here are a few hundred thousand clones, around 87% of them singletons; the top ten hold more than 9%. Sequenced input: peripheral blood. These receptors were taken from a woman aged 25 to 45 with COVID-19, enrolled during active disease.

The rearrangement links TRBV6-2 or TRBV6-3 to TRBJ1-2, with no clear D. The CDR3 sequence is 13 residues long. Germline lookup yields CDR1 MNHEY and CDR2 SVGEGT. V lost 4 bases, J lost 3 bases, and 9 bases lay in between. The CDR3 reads CASSFGWDYGYTF. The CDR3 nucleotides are TGTGCCAGCAGTTTCGGGTGGGACTATGGCTACACCTTC.

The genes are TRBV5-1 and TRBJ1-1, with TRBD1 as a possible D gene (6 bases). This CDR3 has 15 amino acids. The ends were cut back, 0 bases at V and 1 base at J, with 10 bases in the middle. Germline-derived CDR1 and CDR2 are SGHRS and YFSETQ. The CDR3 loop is CASSLVWGRNTEAFF. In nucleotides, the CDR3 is TGCGCCAGCAGCTTGGTATGGGGGCGGAACACTGAAGCTTTCTTT.

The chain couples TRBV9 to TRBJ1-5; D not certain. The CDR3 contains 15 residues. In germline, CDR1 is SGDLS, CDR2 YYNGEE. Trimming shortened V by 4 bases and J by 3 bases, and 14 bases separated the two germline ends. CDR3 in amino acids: CASSSSGTPNQPQHF. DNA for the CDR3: TGTGCCAGCAGCTCATCAGGTACCCCCAATCAGCCCCAGCATTTT.

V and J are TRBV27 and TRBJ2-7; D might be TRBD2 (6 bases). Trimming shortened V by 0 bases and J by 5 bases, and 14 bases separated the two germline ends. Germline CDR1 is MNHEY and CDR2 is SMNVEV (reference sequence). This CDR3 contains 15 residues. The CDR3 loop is CASSLSGEAVHEQYF. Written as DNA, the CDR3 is TGTGCCAGCAGTTTATCGGGGGAGGCGGTCCACGAGCAGTACTTC.

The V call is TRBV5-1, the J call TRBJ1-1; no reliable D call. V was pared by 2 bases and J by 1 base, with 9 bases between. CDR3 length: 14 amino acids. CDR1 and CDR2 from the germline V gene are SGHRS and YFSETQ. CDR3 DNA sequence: TGCGCCAGCAGCTTCGGGTCCAAGAACACTGAAGCTTTCTTT. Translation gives CASSFGSKNTEAFF.

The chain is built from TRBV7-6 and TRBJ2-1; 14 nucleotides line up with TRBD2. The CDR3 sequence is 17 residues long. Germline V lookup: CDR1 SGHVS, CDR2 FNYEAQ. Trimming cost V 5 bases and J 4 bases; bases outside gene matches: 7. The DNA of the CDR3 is TGTGCCAGCAGCCTCGGGACTAGCGGGAGTCTTTACAATGAGCAGTTCTTC. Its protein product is CASSLGTSGSLYNEQFF.

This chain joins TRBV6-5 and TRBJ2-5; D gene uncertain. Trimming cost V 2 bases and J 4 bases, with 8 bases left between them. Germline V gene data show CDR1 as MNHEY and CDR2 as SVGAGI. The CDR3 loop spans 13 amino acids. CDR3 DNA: TGTGCCAGCAGTTACAGAGAAAGAGAGACCCAGTACTTC. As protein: CASSYRERETQYF.

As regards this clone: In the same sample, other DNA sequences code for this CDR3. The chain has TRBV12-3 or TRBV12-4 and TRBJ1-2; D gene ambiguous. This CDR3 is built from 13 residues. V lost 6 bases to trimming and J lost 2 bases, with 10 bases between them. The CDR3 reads CASSLGSNYGYTF. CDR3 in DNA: TGTGCCAGCAGCCTAGGCAGCAACTATGGCTACACCTTC.

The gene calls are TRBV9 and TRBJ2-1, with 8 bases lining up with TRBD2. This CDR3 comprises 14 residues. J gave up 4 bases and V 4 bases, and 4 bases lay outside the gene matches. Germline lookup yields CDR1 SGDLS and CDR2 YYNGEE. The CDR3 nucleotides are TGTGCCAGCAGCTCTGAGCGGGAGTACAATGAGCAGTTCTTC. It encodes CASSSEREYNEQFF.

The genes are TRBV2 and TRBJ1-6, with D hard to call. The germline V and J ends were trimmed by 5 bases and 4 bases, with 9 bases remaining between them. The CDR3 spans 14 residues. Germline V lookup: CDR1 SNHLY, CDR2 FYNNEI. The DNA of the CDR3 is TGTGCCAGCAGTTCCCGGGAGTATAATTCACCCCTCCACTTT. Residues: CASSSREYNSPLHF.

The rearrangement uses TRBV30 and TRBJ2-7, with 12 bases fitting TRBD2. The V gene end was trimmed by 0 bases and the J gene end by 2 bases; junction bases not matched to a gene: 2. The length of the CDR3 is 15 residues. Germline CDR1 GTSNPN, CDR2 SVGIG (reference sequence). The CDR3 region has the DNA TGTGCCTGGAGTGTAGCTAGCGGGAGGGCCTACGAGCAGTACTTC. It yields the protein CAWSVASGRAYEQYF.

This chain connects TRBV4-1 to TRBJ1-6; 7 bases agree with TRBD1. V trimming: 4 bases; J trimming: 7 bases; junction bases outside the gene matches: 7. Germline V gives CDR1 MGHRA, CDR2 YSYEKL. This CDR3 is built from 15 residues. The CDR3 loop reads CASSLTVQGNSPLHF. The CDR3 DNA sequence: TGCGCCAGCAGCCTCACCGTACAGGGGAATTCACCCCTCCACTTT.

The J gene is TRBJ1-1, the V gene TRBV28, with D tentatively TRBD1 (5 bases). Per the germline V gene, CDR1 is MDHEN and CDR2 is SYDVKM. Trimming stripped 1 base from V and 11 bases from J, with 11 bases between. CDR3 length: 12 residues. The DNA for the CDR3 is TGTGCCAGCAGTTTATTGGCGGGACGCGCTTTCTTT. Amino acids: CASSLLAGRAFF. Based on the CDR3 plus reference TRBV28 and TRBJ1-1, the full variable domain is DVKVTQSSRYLVKRTGEKVFLECVQDMDHENMFWYRQDPGLGLRLIYFSYDVKMKEKGDIPEGYSVSREKKERFSLILESASTNQTSMYLCASSLLAGRAFFGQGTRLTVV.

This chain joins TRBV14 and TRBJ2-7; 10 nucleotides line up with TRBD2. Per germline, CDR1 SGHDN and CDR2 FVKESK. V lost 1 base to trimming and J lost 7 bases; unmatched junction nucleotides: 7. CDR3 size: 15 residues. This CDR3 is CASSQGLAGASEQYF. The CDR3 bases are TGTGCCAGCAGCCAAGGACTAGCGGGCGCTTCTGAGCAGTACTTC.

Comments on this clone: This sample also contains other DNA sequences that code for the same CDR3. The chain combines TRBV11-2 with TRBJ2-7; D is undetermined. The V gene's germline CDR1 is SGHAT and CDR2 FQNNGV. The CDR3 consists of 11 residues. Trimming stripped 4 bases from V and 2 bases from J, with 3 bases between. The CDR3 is CASSSTYEQYF. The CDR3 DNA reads TGTGCCAGCAGCTCTACCTACGAGCAGTACTTC.

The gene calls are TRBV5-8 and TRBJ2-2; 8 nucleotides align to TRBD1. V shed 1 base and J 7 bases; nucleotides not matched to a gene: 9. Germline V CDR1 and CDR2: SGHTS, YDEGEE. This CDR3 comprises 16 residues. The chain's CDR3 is CASSLLSTGGNGELFF. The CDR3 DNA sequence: TGTGCCAGCAGCTTGTTAAGCACAGGGGGGAACGGGGAGCTGTTTTTT.

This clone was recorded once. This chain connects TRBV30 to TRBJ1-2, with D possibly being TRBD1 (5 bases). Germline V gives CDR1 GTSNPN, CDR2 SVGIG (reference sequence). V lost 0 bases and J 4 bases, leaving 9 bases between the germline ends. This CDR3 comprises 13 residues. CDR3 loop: CAWSVGGLYGYTF. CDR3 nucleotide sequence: TGTGCCTGGAGTGTTGGGGGACTCTATGGCTACACCTTC.